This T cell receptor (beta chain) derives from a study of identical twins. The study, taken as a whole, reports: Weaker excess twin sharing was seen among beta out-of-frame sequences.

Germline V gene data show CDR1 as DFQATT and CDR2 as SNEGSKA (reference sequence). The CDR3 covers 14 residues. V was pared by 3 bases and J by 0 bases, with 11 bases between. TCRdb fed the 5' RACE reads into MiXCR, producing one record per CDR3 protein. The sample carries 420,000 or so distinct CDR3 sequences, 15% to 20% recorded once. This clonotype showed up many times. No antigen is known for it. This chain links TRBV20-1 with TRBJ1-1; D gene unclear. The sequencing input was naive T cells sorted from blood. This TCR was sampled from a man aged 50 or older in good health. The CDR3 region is CSASTGRLNTEAFF. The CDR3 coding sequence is TGCAGTGCTAGTACCGGACGGCTGAACACTGAAGCTTTCTTT.